This entry concerns a single TCR beta chain. This sample was taken from a study of blood T cell repertoires in COVID-19. Across the study: Spain, Italy and the United States supplied samples that represented acute and convalescent COVID-19. The cDNA or gDNA used as material had been derived from T cells, B-cell-depleted T cells, or PBMCs.

V was pared by 9 bases and J by 4 bases, with 12 bases between. CDR1 MRHNA and CDR2 SNTAGT come from the germline V gene. CDR3 length equals 13 residues. Per the original methods: Reference gene primer amplification gave nucleated cell count estimates. The method was immunoSEQ multiplex PCR; TCRdb's version includes in-frame clones alone and lacks a portion of them. The DNA was the basis for D and trimming; V, J and clone size are from that table. This table holds about 240,000 clones, around four fifths found once. V gene TRBV6-4 combines with J gene TRBJ2-2; D possibly corresponds to TRBD2 (5 bases). The clonotype comes from a woman aged 55-69 years with active or convalescent COVID-19. Material for sequencing was peripheral blood. The CDR3 reads CASSSEGTGELFF. In nucleotides, the CDR3 is TGTGCCAGTTCGAGCGAGGGCACCGGGGAGCTGTTTTTT.